This T cell receptor (beta chain) derives from a study of T cells in tuberculosis. Trimming removed 1 base from V and 5 bases from J, with 14 bases in between. CDR3 length: 15 residues. CDR1 LGHNA and CDR2 YNFKEQ come from the germline V gene. Adolescents were screened for latent TB by skin test and IGRA. Sequencing used immunoSEQ multiplex PCR; TCRdb keeps in-frame clones, though not all of them. The data hold under 35,000 clones, with approximately 93% observed a single time. The rearrangement links TRBV4-2 to TRBJ1-1; no definite D call. Sequenced: PBMCs. The sequence derives from a donor aged 10 to 29 with latent tuberculosis or without tuberculosis infection. CDR3 in DNA: TGTGCCAGCAGCCAAGCTACGAGAGGGAGGACTGAAGCTTTCTTT. Amino acids: CASSQATRGRTEAFF.